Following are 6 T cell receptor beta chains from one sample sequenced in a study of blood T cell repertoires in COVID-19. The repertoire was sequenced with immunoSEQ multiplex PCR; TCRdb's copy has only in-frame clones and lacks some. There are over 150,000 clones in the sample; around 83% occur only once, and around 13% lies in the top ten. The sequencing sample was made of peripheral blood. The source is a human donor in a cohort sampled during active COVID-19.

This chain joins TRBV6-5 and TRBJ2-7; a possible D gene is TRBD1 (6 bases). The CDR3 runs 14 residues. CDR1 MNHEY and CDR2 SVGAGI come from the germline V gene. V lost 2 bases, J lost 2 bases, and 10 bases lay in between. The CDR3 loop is CASSYTEGAYEQYF. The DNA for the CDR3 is TGTGCCAGCAGTTACACAGAGGGGGCCTACGAGCAGTACTTC.

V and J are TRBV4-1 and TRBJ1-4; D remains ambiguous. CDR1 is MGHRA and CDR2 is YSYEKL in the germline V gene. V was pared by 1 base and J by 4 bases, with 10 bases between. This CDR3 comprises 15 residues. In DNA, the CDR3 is TGCGCCAGCAGCCAAGGGAACAGAAATAATGAAAAACTGTTTTTT. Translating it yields CASSQGNRNNEKLFF.

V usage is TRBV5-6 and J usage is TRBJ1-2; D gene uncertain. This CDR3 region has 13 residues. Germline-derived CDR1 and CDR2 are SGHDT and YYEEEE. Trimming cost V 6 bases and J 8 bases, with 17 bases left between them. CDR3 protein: CASTVGDTWGYTF. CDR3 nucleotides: TGTGCCAGCACGGTCGGGGATACTTGGGGCTACACCTTC.

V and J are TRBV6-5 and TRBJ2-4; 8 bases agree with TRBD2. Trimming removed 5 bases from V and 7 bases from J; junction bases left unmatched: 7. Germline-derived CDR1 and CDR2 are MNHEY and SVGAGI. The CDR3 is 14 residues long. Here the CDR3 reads CASSPAGGRNIQYF. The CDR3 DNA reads TGTGCCAGCAGTCCTGCGGGGGGAAGGAACATTCAGTACTTC.

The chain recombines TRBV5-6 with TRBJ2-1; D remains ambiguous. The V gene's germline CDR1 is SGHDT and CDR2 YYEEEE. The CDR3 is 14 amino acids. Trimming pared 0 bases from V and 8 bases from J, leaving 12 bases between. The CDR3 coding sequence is TGTGCCAGCAGCTTGGAATTACGGTATCATGAGCAGTTCTTC. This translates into CASSLELRYHEQFF.

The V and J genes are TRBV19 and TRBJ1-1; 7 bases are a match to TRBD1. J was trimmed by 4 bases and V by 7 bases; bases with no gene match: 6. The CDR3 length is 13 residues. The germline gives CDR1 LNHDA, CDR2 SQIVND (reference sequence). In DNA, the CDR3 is TGTGCCAGTATAGAGGGGGCGGCCACTGAAGCTTTCTTT. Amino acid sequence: CASIEGAATEAFF.